This paragraph covers one TCR beta chain sequence. V lost 0 bases to trimming and J lost 10 bases, with 13 bases between them. The germline V gene has CDR1 GTSNPN and CDR2 SVGIG (reference sequence). The CDR3 is made up of 13 amino acids. Generated by immunoSEQ multiplex PCR, the TCRdb table keeps only in-frame clones and is missing some. The sample carries 150,000 to 200,000 clones, over 70% recorded once. These data are taken from a study of blood T cell repertoires in COVID-19. For the study at large: Researchers got acute and convalescent COVID-19 samples from the United States, Italy and Spain.

Participants were placed into cohorts based on the clinical history they reported. Sequenced sample: PBMCs or T cells enriched from blood (not recorded which). The sequence derives from a woman between 45 and 65 years old in a cohort exposed to, infected with or recovered from COVID-19 (not recorded which). This sequence joins TRBV30 and TRBJ1-5; a weak D match, TRBD1 (5 bases). This CDR3 is CAWSVRAGLPQHF. The CDR3 region has the DNA TGTGCCTGGAGTGTACGTGCGGGACTACCCCAGCATTTT.